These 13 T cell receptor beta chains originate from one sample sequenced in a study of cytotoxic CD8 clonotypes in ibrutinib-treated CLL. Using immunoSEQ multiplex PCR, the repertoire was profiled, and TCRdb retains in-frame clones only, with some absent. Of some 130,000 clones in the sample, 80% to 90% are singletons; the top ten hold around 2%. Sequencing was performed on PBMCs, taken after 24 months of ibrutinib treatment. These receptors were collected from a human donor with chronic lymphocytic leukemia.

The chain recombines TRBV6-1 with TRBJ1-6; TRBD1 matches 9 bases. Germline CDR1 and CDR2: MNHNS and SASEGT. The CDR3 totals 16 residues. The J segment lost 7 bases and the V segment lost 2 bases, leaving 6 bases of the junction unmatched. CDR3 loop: CASSEPGQGWNSPLHF. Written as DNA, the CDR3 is TGTGCCAGCAGTGAACCGGGACAGGGCTGGAATTCACCCCTCCACTTT.

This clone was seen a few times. The CDR3 here is CASSQLASAYEQYF. The CDR3 DNA follows: TGTGCCAGCAGCCAACTAGCTTCCGCCTACGAGCAGTACTTC. The chain recombines TRBV11-2 with TRBJ2-7; TRBD2 is a possible D gene (6 bases). V was cut by 5 bases and J by 2 bases, with 13 bases left in between. The V gene's germline CDR1 is SGHAT and CDR2 FQNNGV. This CDR3 is built from 14 residues.

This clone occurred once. The CDR3 DNA is TGTGCCAGCAGTCCGCGACAGGGGGCCTTAGGGACCCAGTACTTC. It specifies CASSPRQGALGTQYF. V and J are TRBV28 and TRBJ2-5; 10 nucleotides agree with TRBD1. CDR1 and CDR2 from the germline V gene are MDHEN and SYDVKM. V was pared by 5 bases and J by 7 bases, with 10 bases of the junction left unmatched. The CDR3 covers 15 residues.

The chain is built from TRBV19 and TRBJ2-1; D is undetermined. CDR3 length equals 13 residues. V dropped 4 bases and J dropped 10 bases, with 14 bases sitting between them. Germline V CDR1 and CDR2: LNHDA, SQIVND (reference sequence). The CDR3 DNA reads TGTGCCAGTAGTACCCAACCAAAACGGGAGCAGTTCTTC. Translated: CASSTQPKREQFF.

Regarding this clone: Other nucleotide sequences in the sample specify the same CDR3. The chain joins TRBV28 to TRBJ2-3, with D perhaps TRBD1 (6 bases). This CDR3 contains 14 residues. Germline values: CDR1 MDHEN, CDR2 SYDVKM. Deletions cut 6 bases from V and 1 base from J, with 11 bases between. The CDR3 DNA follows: TGTGCCAGCAGACAAGGGGGACGCACAGATACGCAGTATTTT. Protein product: CASRQGGRTDTQYF.

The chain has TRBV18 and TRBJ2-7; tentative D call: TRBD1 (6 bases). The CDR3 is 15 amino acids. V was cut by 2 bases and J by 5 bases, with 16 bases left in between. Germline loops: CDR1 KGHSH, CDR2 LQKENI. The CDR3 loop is CASSPGTQGRHEQYF. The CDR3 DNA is TGTGCCAGCTCACCAGGAACTCAGGGGAGACACGAGCAGTACTTC.

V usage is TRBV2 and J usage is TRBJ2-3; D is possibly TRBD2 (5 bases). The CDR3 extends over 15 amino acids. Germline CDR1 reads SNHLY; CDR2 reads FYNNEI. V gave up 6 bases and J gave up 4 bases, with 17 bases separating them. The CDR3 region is CASRGVRGRSDTQYF. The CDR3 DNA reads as TGTGCCAGCAGGGGCGTCCGGGGTAGGTCAGATACGCAGTATTTT.

DNA of the CDR3: TGTGCCACCGGGGTAGGAGGTAACACCATATATTTT. Residues: CATGVGGNTIYF. The rearrangement links TRBV28 to TRBJ1-3; unclear D gene. Germline V gene sequence: CDR1 MDHEN, CDR2 SYDVKM. V lost 10 bases and J 7 bases, leaving 14 bases between the germline ends. The CDR3 spans 12 residues. The full variable domain, rest sourced from reference TRBV28 and TRBJ1-3, is DVKVTQSSRYLVKRTGEKVFLECVQDMDHENMFWYRQDPGLGLRLIYFSYDVKMKEKGDIPEGYSVSREKKERFSLILESASTNQTSMYLCATGVGGNTIYFGEGSWLTVV.

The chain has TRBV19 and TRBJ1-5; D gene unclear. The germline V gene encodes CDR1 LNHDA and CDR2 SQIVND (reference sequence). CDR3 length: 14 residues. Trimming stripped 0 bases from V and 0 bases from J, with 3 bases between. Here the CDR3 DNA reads TGTGCCAGTAGTATAGAGGGTAGCAATCAGCCCCAGCATTTT. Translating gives CASSIEGSNQPQHF. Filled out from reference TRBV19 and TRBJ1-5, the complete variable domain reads DGGITQSPKYLFRKEGQNVTLSCEQNLNHDAMYWYRQDPGQGLRLIYYSQIVNDFQKGDIAEGYSVSREKKESFPLTVTSAQKNPTAFYLCASSIEGSNQPQHFGDGTRLSIL.

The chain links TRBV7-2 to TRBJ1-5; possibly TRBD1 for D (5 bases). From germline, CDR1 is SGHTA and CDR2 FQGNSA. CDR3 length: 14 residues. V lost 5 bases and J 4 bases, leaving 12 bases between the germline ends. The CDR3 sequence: CASSVDGGNQPQHF. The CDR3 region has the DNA TGTGCCAGCAGCGTGGACGGGGGGAATCAGCCCCAGCATTTT. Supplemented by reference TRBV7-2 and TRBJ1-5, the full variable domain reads GAGVSQSPSNKVTEKGKDVELRCDPISGHTALYWYRQSLGQGLEFLIYFQGNSAPDKSGLPSDRFSAERTGGSVSTLTIQRTQQEDSAVYLCASSVDGGNQPQHFGDGTRLSIL.

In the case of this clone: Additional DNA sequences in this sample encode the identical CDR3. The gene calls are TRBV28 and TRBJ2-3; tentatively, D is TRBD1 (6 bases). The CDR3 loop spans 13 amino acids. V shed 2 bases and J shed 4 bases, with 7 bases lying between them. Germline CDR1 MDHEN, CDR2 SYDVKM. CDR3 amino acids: CASSLKGADTQYF. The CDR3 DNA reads TGTGCCAGCAGTTTAAAGGGGGCAGATACGCAGTATTTT. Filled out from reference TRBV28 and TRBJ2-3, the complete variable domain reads DVKVTQSSRYLVKRTGEKVFLECVQDMDHENMFWYRQDPGLGLRLIYFSYDVKMKEKGDIPEGYSVSREKKERFSLILESASTNQTSMYLCASSLKGADTQYFGPGTRLTVL.

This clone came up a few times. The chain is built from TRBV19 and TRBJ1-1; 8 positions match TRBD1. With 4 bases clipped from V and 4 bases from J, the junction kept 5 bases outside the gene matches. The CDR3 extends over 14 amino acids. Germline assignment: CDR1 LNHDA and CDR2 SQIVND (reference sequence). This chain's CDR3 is CASSKAGGTTEAFF. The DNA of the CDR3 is TGTGCCAGTAGTAAAGCAGGGGGCACCACTGAAGCTTTCTTT. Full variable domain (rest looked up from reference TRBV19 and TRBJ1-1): DGGITQSPKYLFRKEGQNVTLSCEQNLNHDAMYWYRQDPGQGLRLIYYSQIVNDFQKGDIAEGYSVSREKKESFPLTVTSAQKNPTAFYLCASSKAGGTTEAFFGQGTRLTVV.

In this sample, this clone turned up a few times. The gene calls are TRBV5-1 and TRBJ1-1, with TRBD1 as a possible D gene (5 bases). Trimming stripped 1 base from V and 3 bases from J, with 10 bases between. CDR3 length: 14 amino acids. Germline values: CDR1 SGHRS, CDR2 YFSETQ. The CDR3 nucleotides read TGCGCCAGCAGCTTGCAGAGAGGGGACACTGAAGCTTTCTTT. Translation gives CASSLQRGDTEAFF.